This TCR beta chain was sequenced for a study of T cell responses to AZD1222 COVID-19 vaccine. Study-level points and caveats: Nearly half of spike-specific TCRs reportedly target variant regions that are unmutated in the B.1.351 and B.1.1.7 variants.

The germline CDR1 and CDR2 sequences are SQVTM and ANQGSEA. Deletions cut 6 bases from V and 5 bases from J, with 13 bases between. The CDR3 consists of 13 residues. Remarks on this clone: Its antigen is still unknown.

The method was immunoSEQ multiplex PCR; TCRdb's version includes in-frame clones alone and lacks a portion of them. The table lists 80,000 to 100,000 clones, 80% to 90% of them singletons. Here the sequenced sample was peripheral blood, taken 28 days after the second AZD1222 dose. The V call is TRBV29-1, the J call TRBJ1-4; D remains ambiguous. This TCR was recovered from an adult who received the AZD1222 COVID-19 vaccine. This CDR3 is CSVVRTENEKLFF. The CDR3 nucleotides read TGCAGCGTGGTACGGACCGAAAATGAAAAACTGTTTTTT.